These 22 T cell receptor beta chains were sequenced from one sample in a study of T cell repertoires in cytomegalovirus infection. TCRdb used MiXCR to reprocess the reads, holding one entry per CDR3 protein. The repertoire includes around 190,000 distinct CDR3 sequences, over 13% of them detected once, and over 20% sits in the top ten. Sequenced input: PBMCs. Receptor source: a human donor in good health (CMV status not recorded). Some clones in this sample may be carry-over from other donors' samples.

This clonotype was seen repeatedly, ten times or more. The chain is built from TRBV7-2 and TRBJ2-3, with 13 bases identical to TRBD2. The CDR3 is 18 amino acids. The ends lost 0 bases at V and 2 bases at J; junction bases unmatched: 5. Per germline, CDR1 SGHTA and CDR2 FQGNSA. The CDR3 spells CASSLARLAGGITDTQYF. CDR3 DNA: TGTGCCAGCAGCTTAGCCCGACTAGCGGGGGGAATCACAGATACGCAGTATTTT. The variable domain in full, with the rest retrieved from reference TRBV7-2 and TRBJ2-3, is GAGVSQSPSNKVTEKGKDVELRCDPISGHTALYWYRQSLGQGLEFLIYFQGNSAPDKSGLPSDRFSAERTGGSVSTLTIQRTQQEDSAVYLCASSLARLAGGITDTQYFGPGTRLTVL.

This clonotype was counted at least ten times. V gene TRBV11-2 combines with J gene TRBJ1-3; D unresolved. Germline V gene data show CDR1 as SGHAT and CDR2 as FQNNGV. Trimming removed 3 bases at V and 0 bases at J, with 15 bases between. This CDR3 has 17 amino acids. For the CDR3, the DNA is TGTGCCAGCAGCTTTTCCGCCGCCGTGAGCTCTGGAAACACCATATATTTT. Translating gives CASSFSAAVSSGNTIYF.

This clonotype was picked up many times. The chain uses TRBV7-3 and TRBJ2-1; TRBD2 might be the D (5 bases). Germline V gives CDR1 SGHTA, CDR2 FQGTGA. This CDR3 has 15 amino acids. V was shortened by 1 base and J by 4 bases, with 11 bases between the two germline ends. The CDR3 DNA reads as TGTGCCAGCAGCTTAATCCGGGGATCGTACAATGAGCAGTTCTTC. This translates into CASSLIRGSYNEQFF.

This clonotype has a single count. The chain joins TRBV14 to TRBJ1-1; 8 positions agree with TRBD1. The CDR3 loop spans 14 amino acids. The germline V gene has CDR1 SGHDN and CDR2 FVKESK. Germline trimming cut 1 base from V and 4 bases from J; bases unmatched to any gene: 2. The DNA for the CDR3 is TGTGCCAGCAGCCAAGTAACAGGGGGCACTGAAGCTTTCTTT. Amino acids: CASSQVTGGTEAFF.

The chain links TRBV15 to TRBJ1-1, with D perhaps matching TRBD1 (5 bases). This CDR3 has 13 amino acids. Germline lookup yields CDR1 LNHNV and CDR2 YYDKDF (reference sequence). The V and J ends lost 0 bases and 8 bases respectively, with 10 bases between them. The chain's CDR3 is CATSRDGAIEAFF. The CDR3 DNA sequence: TGTGCCACCAGCAGAGATGGGGCCATCGAAGCTTTCTTT.

This clonotype appeared many times. The chain employs TRBV12-3 or TRBV12-4 and TRBJ2-3; 11 nucleotides align to TRBD2. The length of the CDR3 is 15 residues. V gave up 5 bases and J gave up 3 bases; unmatched junction bases: 4. The CDR3 loop is CASSLRTSGTDTQYF. For the CDR3, the DNA is TGTGCCAGCAGTCTACGGACTAGCGGGACAGATACGCAGTATTTT.

This clonotype was detected ten times or more. The chain links TRBV7-2 to TRBJ1-3; D is ambiguous. The CDR3 spans 15 residues. Germline CDR1 and CDR2: SGHTA and FQGNSA. V gave up 0 bases and J gave up 3 bases, with 9 bases separating them. The CDR3 region has the DNA TGTGCCAGCAGCTTAGCGGCCAGCAGTGGAAACACCATATATTTT. It specifies CASSLAASSGNTIYF.

As for this clonotype: This may arise from a read error, as a much more abundant clone is one base away. The chain combines TRBV10-3 with TRBJ1-2; D not resolved. CDR1 ENHRY and CDR2 SYGVKD come from the germline V gene. The CDR3 length is 13 residues. The CDR3 here is CVITEGTFYGYTF. CDR3 DNA sequence: TGTGTCATCACCGAGGGAACCTTCTATGGCTACACCTTC.

This chain joins TRBV7-2 and TRBJ2-3; maybe TRBD2 (5 bases). Trimming left V 5 bases short and J 5 bases short, with 17 bases between. The germline CDR1 and CDR2 sequences are SGHTA and FQGNSA. The CDR3 has 15 residues. The CDR3 sequence is CASSPGMRVRDTQYF. CDR3 DNA sequence: TGTGCCAGCAGCCCAGGCATGCGGGTGAGAGATACGCAGTATTTT.

This clonotype was counted only a few times. The chain is built from TRBV14 and TRBJ1-6; D unresolved. V was cut by 0 bases and J by 6 bases, with 9 bases left in between. CDR1 and CDR2 from the germline V gene are SGHDN and FVKESK. CDR3 length: 15 amino acids. The CDR3 loop is CASSQDMGRNSPLHF. CDR3 coding DNA: TGTGCCAGCAGCCAAGACATGGGTCGTAATTCACCCCTCCACTTT.

This clonotype was observed at least ten times. The chain combines TRBV28 with TRBJ1-2; 7 bases map to TRBD1. CDR1 and CDR2 (germline): MDHEN, SYDVKM. The CDR3 covers 13 residues. V lost 5 bases, J lost 4 bases, and 4 bases stayed unmatched. This chain's CDR3 is CASSVGTAYGYTF. The CDR3 DNA reads TGTGCCAGCAGTGTCGGGACAGCCTATGGCTACACCTTC.

The chain is built from TRBV14 and TRBJ1-1, with D perhaps TRBD1 (6 bases). CDR1 SGHDN and CDR2 FVKESK come from the germline V gene. The ends were cut back, 5 bases at V and 0 bases at J, with 13 bases in the middle. The CDR3 covers 15 residues. The CDR3 loop is CASSSRTVMNTEAFF. CDR3 coding DNA: TGTGCCAGCAGCTCTAGGACAGTCATGAACACTGAAGCTTTCTTT.

This clonotype was seen ten or more times. The rearrangement uses TRBV10-3 and TRBJ2-3, with a possible D match to TRBD1 (6 bases). The CDR3 spans 13 residues. Germline loops: CDR1 ENHRY, CDR2 SYGVKD. V lost 10 bases, J lost 0 bases, and 11 bases lay in between. The CDR3 region has the DNA TGTGCCAACAGGGCCAGTAGCACAGATACGCAGTATTTT. Protein: CANRASSTDTQYF.

The chain combines TRBV3-1 with TRBJ1-2; the D is unclear. Trimming took off 0 bases at V and 7 bases at J, with 12 bases between the two ends. Germline V gives CDR1 LGHDT, CDR2 YNNKEL (reference sequence). This CDR3 contains 14 residues. DNA for the CDR3: TGTGCCAGCAGCCAAGACTGGGCAGATCGTGGCTACACCTTC. It specifies CASSQDWADRGYTF.

The chain is built from TRBV20-1 and TRBJ2-3; possible D gene TRBD1, 5 bases. The CDR3 loop spans 17 amino acids. V was cut by 3 bases and J by 7 bases, with 26 bases left in between. CDR1 is DFQATT and CDR2 is SNEGSKA in the germline V gene (reference sequence). This CDR3 reads CSASLLATATTQYTQYF. In nucleotides, the CDR3 is TGCAGTGCTAGCCTACTCGCGACAGCTACTACTCAGTATACGCAGTATTTT.

Turning to this clonotype: One end of the junction varies from germline; a read error may be responsible. The gene calls are TRBV12-3 or TRBV12-4 and TRBJ2-1; TRBD1 might be the D (5 bases). The CDR3 loop spans 12 amino acids. This CDR3 is CASGASYNEQIF. The CDR3 bases are TGTGCCAGCGGGGCTTCCTACAATGAGCAGATCTTC.

This clonotype has at least ten counts. The V and J genes are TRBV6-2 or TRBV6-3 and TRBJ2-7, with 7 bases aligning to TRBD2. CDR3 length: 14 amino acids. V was pared by 7 bases and J by 0 bases, with 6 bases of the junction left unmatched. Looked up from germline, CDR1 is MNHEY and CDR2 is SVGEGT. The CDR3 region has the DNA TGTGCCAGCAAAACGGGAGGAAGCTCCTACGAGCAGTACTTC. This encodes CASKTGGSSYEQYF.

This clonotype was observed at least ten times. The chain recombines TRBV20-1 with TRBJ2-1; maybe TRBD1 (5 bases). V gave up 6 bases and J gave up 6 bases, with 27 bases separating them. Germline-derived CDR1 and CDR2 are DFQATT and SNEGSKA (reference sequence). This CDR3 has 17 amino acids. DNA for the CDR3: TGCAGTGCGACAACCTTTCTCAGGGATTTGAGGACCAATGAGCAGTTCTTC. It specifies CSATTFLRDLRTNEQFF.

This clonotype was detected many times. The genes are TRBV6-1 and TRBJ2-2, with a possible D match to TRBD1 (5 bases). Trimming stripped 2 bases from V and 2 bases from J, with 12 bases between. The CDR3 length is 16 residues. Germline V gene sequence: CDR1 MNHNS, CDR2 SASEGT. The CDR3 nucleotides are TGTGCCAGCAGTGAAACCTTAGGACATAACACCGGGGAGCTGTTTTTT. Its protein product is CASSETLGHNTGELFF.

The CDR3 is CASSPGASSPLHF. The DNA for the CDR3 is TGTGCCAGCAGTCCCGGGGCTAGTTCACCCCTCCACTTT. The gene calls are TRBV7-3 and TRBJ1-6, with D perhaps matching TRBD1 (5 bases). V was trimmed by 6 bases and J by 9 bases, leaving 12 bases between them. The CDR3 spans 13 residues. The germline gives CDR1 SGHTA, CDR2 FQGTGA.

This clonotype was seen ten or more times. V gene TRBV28 combines with J gene TRBJ2-1; 10 bases map to TRBD1. The CDR3 is 16 residues long. The V gene end was trimmed by 5 bases and the J gene end by 7 bases; junction bases not matched to a gene: 11. CDR1 and CDR2 from the germline V gene are MDHEN and SYDVKM. DNA for the CDR3: TGTGCCAGCAGTATCACCGGGACAGGGGAGATGAATGAGCAGTTCTTC. Residues: CASSITGTGEMNEQFF.

This clonotype showed up just once. The rearrangement uses TRBV7-3 and TRBJ1-1; D gene unclear. CDR3 length: 14 residues. Germline-derived CDR1 and CDR2 are SGHTA and FQGTGA. Trimming removed 2 bases at V and 3 bases at J, with 10 bases between. The CDR3 sequence is CASSLASMYTEAFF. The CDR3 DNA sequence: TGTGCCAGCAGCTTAGCATCCATGTACACTGAAGCTTTCTTT.